This T cell receptor (beta chain) was sequenced in a study of shared clonotypes between healthy human individuals. Findings and caveats of the study: When compared with the clonotypes that were shared by all four sorted-subset donors, the non-shared clonotypes turned out to have lower generation probabilities.

Terminally differentiated effector memory CD45RA+ cells were left out of the naive CD8 fraction, which was CD45RO-negative and positively selected for CCR7. The table lists this clone with a count of one. Its antigen is unknown. As originally analysed: Filtering of immunoSEQ junctional sequences could not match full-length read filtering. Repertoires were generated with immunoSEQ multiplex PCR, while TCRdb's copy carries only in-frame clones and drops some. The DNA gave D and trimming, while V, J and clone size come from that table. The sample shows roughly 2.1 million clones, about 93% of them seen only once. This CDR3 region has 15 residues. Trimming removed 1 base from V and 0 bases from J, with 8 bases in between. The V gene's germline CDR1 is SGHTS and CDR2 YDEGEE.

The chain combines TRBV5-8 with TRBJ2-1; tentative D call: TRBD2 (5 bases). Material for sequencing was naive CD8+ T cells from PBMCs. The clonotype was recovered from a man aged 18 to 29 in good health. Some clones in this sample may be carry-over from other donors' samples. DNA for the CDR3: TGTGCCAGCAGCTTGTGGGAGAGCTCCTACAATGAGCAGTTCTTC. Translation: CASSLWESSYNEQFF.